This entry features one T cell receptor (beta chain) sequence. Its antigen is still unknown. The data are from a study of vaccination and CD4 T cells after COVID-19. Researchers used the Oncomine TCR Beta short-read assay to sequence DNA from cultured CD4+ T cells. After culture, CD4+ T cells served as the source for genomic DNA extraction. TCRdb reanalysed the PCR reads using MiXCR and keeps one entry per CDR3 protein. The repertoire holds around 4,800 distinct CDR3 sequences, with approximately 80% as singletons. The treatment here: roughly 11-day PBMC culture with coronavirus spike peptide pools or control peptides (ViraFEST assay). From the approximately ten-day cultures, CD4+ T cells were isolated by negative selection. The CDR3 spans 14 residues. Germline lookup yields CDR1 MNHNS and CDR2 SASEGT. V lost 6 bases to trimming and J lost 10 bases; unmatched junction nucleotides: 7.

What was sequenced was CD4+ T cells from blood, cultured in vitro. This clonotype was sampled from a human donor who had recovered from COVID-19. V gene TRBV6-1 combines with J gene TRBJ1-6, with 9 bases fitting TRBD1. CDR3 sequence (DNA): TGTGCCAGCAGCGAACAGGGGGCAAAGTCACCCCTCCACTTT. Residues: CASSEQGAKSPLHF.